This T cell receptor (beta chain) was identified during a study of T-cell reconstitution after alpha-beta-depleted transplantation in children. The sample holds many counts of this clonotype. Its antigen is undetermined. Unique molecular identifiers were used in preparing the TCRbeta library. TCRdb independently ran MiXCR on the PCR reads; one entry per CDR3 protein. The table includes more than 15,000 distinct CDR3 sequences, roughly an eighth detected once. Study-wide results and caveats: Reported findings indicate that, about two months after transplant, alpha-beta T cells came from several hundred expanded clones, which were derived from non-depleted graft cells. Some patients' high day-60 TCRbeta diversity was traced to surviving recipient T cells and thymic progenitors. Once a year had passed after transplant, T-cell counts and diversity came mostly from newly produced T cells.

Germline V lookup: CDR1 DFQATT, CDR2 SNEGSKA (reference sequence). V was shortened by 4 bases and J by 4 bases, with 6 bases between the two germline ends. This CDR3 comprises 11 residues. The chain recombines TRBV20-1 with TRBJ2-3; unclear D gene. This clonotype originated in a boy less than two years old who had a stem cell transplant for Wiskott-Aldrich syndrome, so the T cells may come from the graft donor. Specimen: PBMCs, mostly from graft donor cells, collected 180 days after TCRalphabeta/CD19-depleted stem cell transplant. This CDR3 reads CSANLADTQYF. The CDR3 DNA follows: TGCAGTGCTAACCTAGCAGATACGCAGTATTTT.